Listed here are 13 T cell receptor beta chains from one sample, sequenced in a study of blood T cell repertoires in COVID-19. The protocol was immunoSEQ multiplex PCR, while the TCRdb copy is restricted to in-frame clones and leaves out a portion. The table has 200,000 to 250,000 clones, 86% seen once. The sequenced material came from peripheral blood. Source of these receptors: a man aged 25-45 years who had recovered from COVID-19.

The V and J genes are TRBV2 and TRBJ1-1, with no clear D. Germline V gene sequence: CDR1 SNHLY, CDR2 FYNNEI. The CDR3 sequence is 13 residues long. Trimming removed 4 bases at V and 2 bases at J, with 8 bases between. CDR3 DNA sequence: TGTGCCAGCAGTGGGAGTCATAACACTGAAGCTTTCTTT. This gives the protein CASSGSHNTEAFF.

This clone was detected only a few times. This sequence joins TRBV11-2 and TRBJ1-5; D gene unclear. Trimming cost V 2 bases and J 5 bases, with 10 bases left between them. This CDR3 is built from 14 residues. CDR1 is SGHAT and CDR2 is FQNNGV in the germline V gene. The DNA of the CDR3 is TGTGCCAGCAGCTTATATCAGGAAGATCAGCCCCAGCATTTT. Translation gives CASSLYQEDQPQHF.

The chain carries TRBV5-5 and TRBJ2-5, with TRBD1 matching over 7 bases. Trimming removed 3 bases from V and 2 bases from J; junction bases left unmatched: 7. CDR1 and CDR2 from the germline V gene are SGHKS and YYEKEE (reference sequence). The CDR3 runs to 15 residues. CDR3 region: CASSSGQLKQETQYF. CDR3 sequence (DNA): TGTGCCAGCAGCTCGGGACAGTTGAAACAAGAGACCCAGTACTTC.

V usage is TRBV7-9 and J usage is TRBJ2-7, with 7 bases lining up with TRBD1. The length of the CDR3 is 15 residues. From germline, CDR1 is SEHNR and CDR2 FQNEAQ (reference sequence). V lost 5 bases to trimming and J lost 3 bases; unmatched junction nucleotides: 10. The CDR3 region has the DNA TGTGCCAGCAGCCATATCGGGGCAGGGGGCTACGAGCAGTACTTC. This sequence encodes CASSHIGAGGYEQYF.

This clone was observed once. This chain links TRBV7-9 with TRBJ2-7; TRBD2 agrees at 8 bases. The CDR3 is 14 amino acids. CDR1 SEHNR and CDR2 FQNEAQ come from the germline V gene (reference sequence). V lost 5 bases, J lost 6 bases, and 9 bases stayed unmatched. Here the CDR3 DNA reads TGTGCCAGCAGCCGTCGGGGGGGGCTCCCCGAGCAGTACTTC. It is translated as CASSRRGGLPEQYF.

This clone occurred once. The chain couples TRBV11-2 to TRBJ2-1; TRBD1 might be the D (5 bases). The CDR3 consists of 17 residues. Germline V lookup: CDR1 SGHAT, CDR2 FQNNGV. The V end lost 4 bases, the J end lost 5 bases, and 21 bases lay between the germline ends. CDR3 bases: TGTGCCAGCAGCTCGATCCAGGGCCTTTTAATGCACAATGAGCAGTTCTTC. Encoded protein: CASSSIQGLLMHNEQFF.

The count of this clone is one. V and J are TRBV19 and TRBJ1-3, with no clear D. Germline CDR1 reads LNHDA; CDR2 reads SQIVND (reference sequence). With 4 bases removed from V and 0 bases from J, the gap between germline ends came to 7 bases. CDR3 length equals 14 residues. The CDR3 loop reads CASSTLGSGNTIYF. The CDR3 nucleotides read TGTGCCAGTAGTACCCTCGGCTCTGGAAACACCATATATTTT. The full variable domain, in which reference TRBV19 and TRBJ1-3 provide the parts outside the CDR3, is DGGITQSPKYLFRKEGQNVTLSCEQNLNHDAMYWYRQDPGQGLRLIYYSQIVNDFQKGDIAEGYSVSREKKESFPLTVTSAQKNPTAFYLCASSTLGSGNTIYFGEGSWLTVV.

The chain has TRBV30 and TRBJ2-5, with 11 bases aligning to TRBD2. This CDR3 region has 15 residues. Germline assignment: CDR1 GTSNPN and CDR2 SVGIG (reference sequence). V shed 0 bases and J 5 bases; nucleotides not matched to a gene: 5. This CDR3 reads CAWSVSGGEEETQYF. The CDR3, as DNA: TGTGCCTGGAGTGTTAGCGGGGGGGAAGAGGAGACCCAGTACTTC.

This CDR3 reads CASSATLEAFF. CDR3 bases: TGTGCCAGCAGCGCTACCTTAGAAGCTTTCTTT. The gene calls are TRBV25-1 and TRBJ1-1; D is undetermined. Germline CDR1 MGHDK, CDR2 SYGVNS. CDR3 size: 11 residues. Deletions cut 6 bases from V and 8 bases from J, with 10 bases between.

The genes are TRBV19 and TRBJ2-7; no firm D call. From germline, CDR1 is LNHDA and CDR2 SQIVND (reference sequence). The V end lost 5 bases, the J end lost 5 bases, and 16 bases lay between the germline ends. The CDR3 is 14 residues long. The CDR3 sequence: CASSYSYPENEQYF. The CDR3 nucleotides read TGTGCCAGTAGTTACTCATACCCCGAAAACGAGCAGTACTTC.

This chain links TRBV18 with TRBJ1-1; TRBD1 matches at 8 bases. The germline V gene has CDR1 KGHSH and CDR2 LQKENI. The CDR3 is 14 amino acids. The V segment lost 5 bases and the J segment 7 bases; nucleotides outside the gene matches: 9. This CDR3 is CASSSGQALYEAFF. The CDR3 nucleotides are TGTGCCAGCTCATCGGGACAGGCCTTATATGAAGCTTTCTTT. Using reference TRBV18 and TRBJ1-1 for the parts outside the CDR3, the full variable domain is NAGVMQNPRHLVRRRGQEARLRCSPMKGHSHVYWYRQLPEEGLKFMVYLQKENIIDESGMPKERFSAEFPKEGPSILRIQQVVRGDSAAYFCASSSGQALYEAFFGQGTRLTVV.

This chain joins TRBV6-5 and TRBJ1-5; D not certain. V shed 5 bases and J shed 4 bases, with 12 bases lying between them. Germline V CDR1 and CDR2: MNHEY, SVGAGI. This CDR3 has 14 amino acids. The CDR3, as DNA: TGTGCCAGCAGTCCCCAGGAAGATAATCAGCCCCAGCATTTT. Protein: CASSPQEDNQPQHF.

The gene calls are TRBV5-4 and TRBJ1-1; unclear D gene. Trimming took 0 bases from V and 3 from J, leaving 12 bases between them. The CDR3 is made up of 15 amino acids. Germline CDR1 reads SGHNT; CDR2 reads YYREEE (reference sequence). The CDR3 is CASSLEVVTYTEAFF. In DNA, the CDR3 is TGTGCCAGCAGCTTGGAGGTGGTGACTTACACTGAAGCTTTCTTT.